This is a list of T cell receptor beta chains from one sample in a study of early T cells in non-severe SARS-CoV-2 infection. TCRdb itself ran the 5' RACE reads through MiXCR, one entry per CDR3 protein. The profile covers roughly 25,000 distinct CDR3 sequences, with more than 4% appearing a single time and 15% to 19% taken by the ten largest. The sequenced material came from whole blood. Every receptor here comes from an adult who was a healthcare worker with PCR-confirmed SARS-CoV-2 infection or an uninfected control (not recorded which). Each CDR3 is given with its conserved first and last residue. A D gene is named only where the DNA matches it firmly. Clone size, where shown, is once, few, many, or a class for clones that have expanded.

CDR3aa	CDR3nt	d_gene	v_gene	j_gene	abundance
CASSQARRAGDEQFF	TGTGCCAGCAGCCAAGCACGGCGAGCGGGAGATGAGCAGTTCTTC	TRBD2	TRBV4-2	TRBJ2-1	many
CASSCSSGTNYGYTF	TGTGCCAGCAGTTGCTCGTCAGGGACCAACTATGGCTACACCTTC	NA	TRBV6-5	TRBJ1-2	NA
CASSLRWETLHF	TGTGCCAGCAGCCTCCGTTGGGAGACCCTCCACTTT	NA	TRBV7-2	TRBJ1-6	few
CASSFGQELYGYTF	TGTGCCAGCAGTTTCGGACAGGAACTCTATGGCTACACCTTC	TRBD1	TRBV12-3/TRBV12-4	TRBJ1-2	NA
CATSVGSGDTQYF	TGTGCCACCAGTGTAGGGAGTGGAGATACGCAGTATTTT	NA	TRBV24-1	TRBJ2-3	many
CAISEGTSLNTGELFF	TGTGCCATCAGTGAGGGGACTAGCCTGAACACCGGGGAGCTGTTTTTT	TRBD2	TRBV10-3	TRBJ2-2	many
CASSLAVDSNQPQHF	TGTGCCAGCAGCTTAGCCGTCGACAGTAATCAGCCCCAGCATTTT	NA	TRBV7-8	TRBJ1-5	NA
CASSKGQNTEAFF	TGTGCCAGCAGTAAGGGCCAGAACACTGAAGCTTTCTTT	NA	TRBV6-6	TRBJ1-1	many
CASSSRAANYGYTF	TGTGCCAGTAGTAGTCGGGCAGCGAACTATGGCTACACCTTC	NA	TRBV19	TRBJ1-2	many
CASSLKVAGARAGELFF	TGCGCCAGCAGCTTGAAGGTCGCGGGGGCTCGCGCCGGGGAGCTGTTTTTT	NA	TRBV5-1	TRBJ2-2	many
CSARSLPMDSPLHF	TGCAGTGCTAGATCGCTTCCTATGGATTCACCCCTCCACTTT	NA	TRBV20-1	TRBJ1-6	many
CASSLRELNEKLFF	TGTGCCAGCAGCCTCCGGGAGCTTAATGAAAAACTGTTTTTT	NA	TRBV7-9	TRBJ1-4	NA
CASSQDRVEEKLFF	TGTGCCAGCAGCCAGGACAGGGTGGAAGAAAAACTGTTTTTT	TRBD1	TRBV4-2	TRBJ1-4	many
CASSLAVPEQYF	TGTGCCAGCAGCTTAGCGGTCCCCGAGCAGTACTTC	NA	TRBV7-2	TRBJ2-7	many
CASSVGLNTEAFF	TGCGCCAGCAGCGTGGGCTTGAACACTGAAGCTTTCTTT	NA	TRBV10-2	TRBJ1-1	NA
CASSFGAKDPYEQYF	TGCGCCAGCAGCTTTGGGGCTAAAGACCCTTACGAGCAGTACTTC	NA	TRBV5-1	TRBJ2-7	many
CASSLQTENGELFF	TGTGCCAGCAGCCTACAGACTGAAAACGGGGAGCTGTTTTTT	NA	TRBV7-6	TRBJ2-2	few
CASTQGRGREQFF	TGTGCCAGCACCCAAGGTCGTGGGCGGGAGCAGTTCTTC	NA	TRBV6-5	TRBJ2-1	NA
CASSSGAYQPQHF	TGTGCCAGCAGTTCGGGGGCTTATCAGCCCCAGCATTTT	NA	TRBV27	TRBJ1-5	many
CASSSGLSNQPQHF	TGTGCCAGCAGTTCGGGACTCTCCAATCAGCCCCAGCATTTT	NA	TRBV12-3/TRBV12-4	TRBJ1-5	NA
CASSSFSHNEQFF	TGTGCCAGCAGCTCATTTAGCCACAATGAGCAGTTCTTC	NA	TRBV7-2	TRBJ2-1	NA
CSAPRGGAGELFF	TGCAGTGCTCCCCGCGGGGGGGCCGGGGAGCTGTTTTTT	TRBD2	TRBV20-1	TRBJ2-2	many
CASSEWGGSPSGANVLTF	TGTGCCAGCAGTGAATGGGGCGGAAGCCCCTCTGGGGCCAACGTCCTGACTTTC	NA	TRBV6-1	TRBJ2-6	many
CASRYTGEVHQPQHF	TGTGCCAGCAGATACACAGGGGAGGTTCATCAGCCCCAGCATTTT	TRBD1	TRBV6-2/TRBV6-3	TRBJ1-5	NA
CATSDFRGGSYNEQFF	TGTGCCACCAGTGATTTTCGGGGGGGCTCCTACAATGAGCAGTTCTTC	TRBD2	TRBV24-1	TRBJ2-1	NA
CASSIGQTTEAFF	TGTGCCAGCAGCATAGGACAGACCACTGAAGCTTTCTTT	NA	TRBV7-2	TRBJ1-1	many
CASSNWGYSSYEQYF	TGTGCCAGCAGCAATTGGGGGTATAGCTCCTACGAGCAGTACTTC	NA	TRBV7-9	TRBJ2-7	many
CASTRSGVPSYEQYF	TGTGCCAGCACCCGCAGTGGGGTCCCCTCCTACGAGCAGTACTTC	NA	TRBV6-2/TRBV6-3	TRBJ2-7	many
CASSPLVNTEAFF	TGTGCCAGCTCACCACTGGTGAACACTGAAGCTTTCTTT	NA	TRBV18	TRBJ1-1	NA
CASSQDGARSNEQFF	TGTGCCAGCAGCCAAGATGGGGCTAGGAGCAATGAGCAGTTCTTC	NA	TRBV3-1	TRBJ2-1	medium-sized
CASSQAPGPSYEQYF	TGCGCCAGCAGCCAAGCTCCTGGACCTTCCTACGAGCAGTACTTC	NA	TRBV4-3	TRBJ2-7	many
CASSSGNNEQFF	TGTGCCAGCAGCTCGGGAAACAATGAGCAGTTCTTC	NA	TRBV27	TRBJ2-1	many
CASSPGGQATYEQYF	TGTGCCAGCTCACCAGGGGGACAAGCAACCTACGAGCAGTACTTC	NA	TRBV18	TRBJ2-7	many
CASSLGSTSARLHNEQFF	TGTGCCAGCAGCTTAGGATCGACTAGCGCTCGGCTTCACAATGAGCAGTTCTTC	TRBD2	TRBV11-2	TRBJ2-1	many
CASSPPLIDVTGELFF	TGTGCCAGCTCACCACCGCTAATAGACGTCACCGGGGAGCTGTTTTTT	NA	TRBV18	TRBJ2-2	many
CASRLFGGGGADTQYF	TGTGCCAGCAGGCTATTCGGAGGTGGAGGGGCAGATACGCAGTATTTT	NA	TRBV7-9	TRBJ2-3	many
CASSLLGAVTYNEQFF	TGTGCCAGCAGTTTATTAGGAGCGGTAACCTACAATGAGCAGTTCTTC	NA	TRBV28	TRBJ2-1	many
CASSYGRGKADYGYTF	TGTGCCAGCAGTTACGGTAGGGGGAAGGCGGACTATGGCTACACCTTC	NA	TRBV6-2/TRBV6-3	TRBJ1-2	few
CSVGRGGGSYEQYF	TGCAGTGTCGGACGCGGGGGAGGGTCCTACGAGCAGTACTTC	TRBD2	TRBV20-1	TRBJ2-7	many
CASSLWRDEQFF	TGTGCCAGCAGTTTGTGGCGGGATGAGCAGTTCTTC	NA	TRBV12-3/TRBV12-4	TRBJ2-1	many
CASSSLAGVGSDEQFF	TGTGCCAGCAGCTCGCTAGCGGGAGTGGGTTCAGATGAGCAGTTCTTC	TRBD2	TRBV7-2	TRBJ2-1	NA
CASSLDGPSTGWYEQYF	TGCGCCAGCAGCTTGGATGGACCTTCGACAGGGTGGTACGAGCAGTACTTC	TRBD1	TRBV5-1	TRBJ2-7	many
CSAQRTYNRDYEQYF	TGCAGTGCTCAGAGGACCTACAATCGAGATTACGAGCAGTACTTC	NA	TRBV20-1	TRBJ2-7	many
CASSPSGSYEQFF	TGTGCCAGCAGTCCTAGCGGGAGCTATGAGCAGTTCTTC	TRBD2	TRBV6-6	TRBJ2-1	few